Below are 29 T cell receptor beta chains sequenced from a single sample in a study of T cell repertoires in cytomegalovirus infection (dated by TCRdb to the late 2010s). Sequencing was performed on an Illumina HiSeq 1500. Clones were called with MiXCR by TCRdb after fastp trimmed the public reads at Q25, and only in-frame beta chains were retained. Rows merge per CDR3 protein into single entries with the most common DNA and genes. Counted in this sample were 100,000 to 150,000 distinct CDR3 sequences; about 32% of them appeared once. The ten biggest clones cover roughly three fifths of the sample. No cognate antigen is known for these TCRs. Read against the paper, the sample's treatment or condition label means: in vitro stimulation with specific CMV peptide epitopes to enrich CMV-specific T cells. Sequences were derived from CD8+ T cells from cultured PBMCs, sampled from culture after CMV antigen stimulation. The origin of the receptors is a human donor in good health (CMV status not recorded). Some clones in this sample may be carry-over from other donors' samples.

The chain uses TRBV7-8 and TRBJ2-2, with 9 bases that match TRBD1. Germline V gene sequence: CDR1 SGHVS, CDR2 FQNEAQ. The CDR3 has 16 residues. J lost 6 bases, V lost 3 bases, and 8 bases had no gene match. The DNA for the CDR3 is TGTGCCAGCAGCTTGGGACAGGGTAAAGTGGCCGGGGAGCTGTTTTTT. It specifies CASSLGQGKVAGELFF.

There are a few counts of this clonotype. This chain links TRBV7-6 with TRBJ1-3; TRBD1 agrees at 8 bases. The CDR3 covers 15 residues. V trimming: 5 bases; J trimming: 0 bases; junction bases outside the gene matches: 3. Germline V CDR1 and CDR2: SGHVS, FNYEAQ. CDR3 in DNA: TGTGCCAGCAGCCCCGGGACAGGCTCTGGAAACACCATATATTTT. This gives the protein CASSPGTGSGNTIYF.

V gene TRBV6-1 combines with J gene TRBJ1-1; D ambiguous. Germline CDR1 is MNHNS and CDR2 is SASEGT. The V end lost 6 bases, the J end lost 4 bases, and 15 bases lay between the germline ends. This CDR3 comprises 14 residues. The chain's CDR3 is CASSTGGLGTEAFF. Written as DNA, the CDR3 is TGTGCCAGCAGCACGGGAGGTCTTGGCACTGAAGCTTTCTTT.

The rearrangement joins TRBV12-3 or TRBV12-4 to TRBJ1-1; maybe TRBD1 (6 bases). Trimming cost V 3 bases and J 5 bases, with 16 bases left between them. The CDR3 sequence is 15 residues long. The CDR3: CASSFWGGRGTEAFF. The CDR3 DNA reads TGTGCCAGCAGTTTCTGGGGGGGGCGAGGTACTGAAGCTTTCTTT.

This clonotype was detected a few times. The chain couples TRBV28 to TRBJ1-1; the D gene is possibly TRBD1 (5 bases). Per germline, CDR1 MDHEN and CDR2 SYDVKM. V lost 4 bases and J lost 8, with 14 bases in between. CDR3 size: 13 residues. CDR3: CASSYHRSKEAFF. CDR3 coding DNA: TGTGCCAGCAGTTACCACAGGAGCAAGGAAGCTTTCTTT.

CDR3 bases: TGTGCCAGCAGTGAAGCGGCGATGGGAAATGAGCAGTTCTTC. This translates into CASSEAAMGNEQFF. The chain carries TRBV6-1 and TRBJ2-1; unclear D gene. The CDR3 has 14 residues. Trimming pared 0 bases from V and 7 bases from J, leaving 10 bases between. Per germline, CDR1 MNHNS and CDR2 SASEGT.

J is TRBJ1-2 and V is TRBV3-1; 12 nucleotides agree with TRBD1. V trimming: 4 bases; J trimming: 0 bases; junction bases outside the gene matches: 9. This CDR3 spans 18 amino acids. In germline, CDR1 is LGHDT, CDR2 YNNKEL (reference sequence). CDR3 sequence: CASSPLRGQGAPNYGYTF. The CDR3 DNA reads TGTGCCAGCAGCCCTTTGAGGGGACAGGGGGCCCCTAACTATGGCTACACCTTC.

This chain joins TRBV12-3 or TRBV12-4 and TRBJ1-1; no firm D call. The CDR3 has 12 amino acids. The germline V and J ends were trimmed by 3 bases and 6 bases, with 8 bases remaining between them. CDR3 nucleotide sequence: TGTGCCAGCAGTTTTGGGCAGGCTGAAGCTTTCTTT. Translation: CASSFGQAEAFF.

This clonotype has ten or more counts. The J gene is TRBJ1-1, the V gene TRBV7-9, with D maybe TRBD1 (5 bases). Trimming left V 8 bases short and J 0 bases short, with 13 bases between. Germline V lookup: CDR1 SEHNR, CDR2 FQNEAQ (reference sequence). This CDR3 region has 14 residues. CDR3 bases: TGTGCCAGCGGCACCGGGGCACTGAACACTGAAGCTTTCTTT. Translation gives CASGTGALNTEAFF.

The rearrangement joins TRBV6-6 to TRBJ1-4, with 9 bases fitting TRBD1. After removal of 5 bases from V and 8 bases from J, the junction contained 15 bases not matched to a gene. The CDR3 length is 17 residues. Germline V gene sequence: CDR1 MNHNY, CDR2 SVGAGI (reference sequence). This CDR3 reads CASSLQRAGTGNEKLFF. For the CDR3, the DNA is TGTGCCAGCAGTCTTCAACGGGCCGGGACAGGGAACGAAAAACTGTTTTTT.

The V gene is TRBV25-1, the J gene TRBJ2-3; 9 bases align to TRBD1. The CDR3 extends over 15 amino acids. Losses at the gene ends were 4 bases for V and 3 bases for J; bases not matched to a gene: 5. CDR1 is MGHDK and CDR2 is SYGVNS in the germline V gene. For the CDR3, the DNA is TGTGCCAGCAGTGTCCCAGGACAGGGGACAGATACGCAGTATTTT. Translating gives CASSVPGQGTDTQYF. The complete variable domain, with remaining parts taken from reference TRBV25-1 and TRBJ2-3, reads EADIYQTPRYLVIGTGKKITLECSQTMGHDKMYWYQQDPGMELHLIHYSYGVNSTEKGDLSSESTVSRIRTEHFPLTLESARPSHTSQYLCASSVPGQGTDTQYFGPGTRLTVL.

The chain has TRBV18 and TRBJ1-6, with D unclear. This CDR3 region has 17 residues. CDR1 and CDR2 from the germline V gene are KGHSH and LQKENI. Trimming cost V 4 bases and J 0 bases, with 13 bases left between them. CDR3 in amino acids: CASSLPDRSSYNSPLHF. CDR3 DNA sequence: TGTGCCAGCTCACTACCGGACCGAAGCTCCTATAATTCACCCCTCCACTTT. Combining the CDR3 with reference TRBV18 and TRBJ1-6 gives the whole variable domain NAGVMQNPRHLVRRRGQEARLRCSPMKGHSHVYWYRQLPEEGLKFMVYLQKENIIDESGMPKERFSAEFPKEGPSILRIQQVVRGDSAAYFCASSLPDRSSYNSPLHFGNGTRLTVT.

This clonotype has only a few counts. The CDR3 DNA follows: TGTGCCACTGCTAGCGGGAACTACAATGAGCAGTTCTTC. It encodes CATASGNYNEQFF. The gene calls are TRBV19 and TRBJ2-1, with 9 bases that match TRBD2. V was pared by 10 bases and J by 3 bases, with 4 bases of the junction left unmatched. This CDR3 comprises 13 residues. CDR1 is LNHDA, CDR2 SQIVND, per germline (reference sequence).

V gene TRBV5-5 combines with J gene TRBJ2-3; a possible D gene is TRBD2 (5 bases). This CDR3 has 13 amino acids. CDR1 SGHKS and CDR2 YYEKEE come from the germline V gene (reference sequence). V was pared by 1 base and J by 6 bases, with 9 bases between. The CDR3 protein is CASSLFSGDTQYF. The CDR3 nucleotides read TGTGCCAGCAGCTTGTTCTCGGGGGATACGCAGTATTTT.

CDR3 sequence reads: CASSLPGGWTDTQYF. The CDR3 bases are TGTGCCAGCAGCTTACCGGGGGGGTGGACAGATACGCAGTATTTT. This sequence joins TRBV5-4 and TRBJ2-3; 8 bases fit TRBD2. Per the germline V gene, CDR1 is SGHNT and CDR2 is YYREEE (reference sequence). With 2 bases clipped from V and 3 bases from J, the junction kept 5 bases outside the gene matches. CDR3 size: 15 residues.

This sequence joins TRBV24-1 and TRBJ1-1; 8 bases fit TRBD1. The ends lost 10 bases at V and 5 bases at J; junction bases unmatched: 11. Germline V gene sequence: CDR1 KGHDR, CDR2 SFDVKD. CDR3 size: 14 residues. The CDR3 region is CATAGGRGLTEAFF. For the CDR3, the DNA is TGTGCCACAGCCGGTGGCAGGGGGCTTACTGAAGCTTTCTTT.

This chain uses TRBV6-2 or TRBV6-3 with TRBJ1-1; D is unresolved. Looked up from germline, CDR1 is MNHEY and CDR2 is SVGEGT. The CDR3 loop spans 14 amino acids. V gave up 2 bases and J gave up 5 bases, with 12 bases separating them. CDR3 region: CASSYGVGGTEAFF. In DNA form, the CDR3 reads TGTGCCAGCAGTTACGGGGTAGGAGGGACTGAAGCTTTCTTT.

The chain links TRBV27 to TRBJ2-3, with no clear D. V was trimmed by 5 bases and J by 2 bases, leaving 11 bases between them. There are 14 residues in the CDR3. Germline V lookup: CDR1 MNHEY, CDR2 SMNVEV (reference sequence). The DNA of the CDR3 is TGTGCCAGCAGTGCCCGTATATACACAGATACGCAGTATTTT. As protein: CASSARIYTDTQYF.

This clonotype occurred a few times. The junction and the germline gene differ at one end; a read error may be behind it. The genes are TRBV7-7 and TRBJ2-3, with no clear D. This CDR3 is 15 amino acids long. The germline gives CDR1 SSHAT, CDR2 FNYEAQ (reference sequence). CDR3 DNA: TGTGCTAGCAGCTTATCTGGCAGCCCAGGAGATACGCAGTATTTT. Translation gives CASSLSGSPGDTQYF.

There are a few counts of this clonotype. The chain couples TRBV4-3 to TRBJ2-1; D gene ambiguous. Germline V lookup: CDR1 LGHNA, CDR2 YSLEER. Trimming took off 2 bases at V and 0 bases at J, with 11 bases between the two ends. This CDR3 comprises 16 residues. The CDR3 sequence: CASSQSLGSSYNEQFF. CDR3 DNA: TGCGCCAGCAGCCAATCCCTGGGTAGCTCCTACAATGAGCAGTTCTTC.

The CDR3 coding sequence is TGTGCCAGCAGCTTCTCAGGGGTGGGAACCGGGGAGCTGTTTTTT. It is translated as CASSFSGVGTGELFF. The V and J genes are TRBV27 and TRBJ2-2; D is perhaps TRBD1 (6 bases). The CDR3 extends over 15 amino acids. CDR1 MNHEY and CDR2 SMNVEV come from the germline V gene (reference sequence). V was pared by 6 bases and J by 5 bases, with 16 bases between.

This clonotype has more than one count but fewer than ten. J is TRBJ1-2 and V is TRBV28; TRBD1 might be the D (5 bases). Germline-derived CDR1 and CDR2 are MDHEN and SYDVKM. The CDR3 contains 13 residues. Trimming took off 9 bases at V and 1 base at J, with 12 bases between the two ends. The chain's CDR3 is CASGQGDNYGYTF. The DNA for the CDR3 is TGTGCCAGTGGGCAGGGCGATAACTATGGCTACACCTTC.

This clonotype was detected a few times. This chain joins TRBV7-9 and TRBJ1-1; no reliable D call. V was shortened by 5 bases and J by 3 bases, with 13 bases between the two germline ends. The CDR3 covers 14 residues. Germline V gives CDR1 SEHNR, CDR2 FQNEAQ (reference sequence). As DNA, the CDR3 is TGTGCCAGCAGCCCCCTCAATGGGGACACTGAAGCTTTCTTT. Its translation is CASSPLNGDTEAFF. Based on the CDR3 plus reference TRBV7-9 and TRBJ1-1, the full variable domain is DTGVSQNPRHKITKRGQNVTFRCDPISEHNRLYWYRQTLGQGPEFLTYFQNEAQLEKSRLLSDRFSAERPKGSFSTLEIQRTEQGDSAMYLCASSPLNGDTEAFFGQGTRLTVV.

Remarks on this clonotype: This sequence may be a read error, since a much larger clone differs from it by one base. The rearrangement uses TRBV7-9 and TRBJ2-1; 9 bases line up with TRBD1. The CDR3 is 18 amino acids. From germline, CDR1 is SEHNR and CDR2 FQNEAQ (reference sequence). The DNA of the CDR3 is TGTGCCAACAGCTTAGAGGGACAGGGATCTTTCTTCTACAATGAGCAGTTCTTC. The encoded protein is CANSLEGQGSFFYNEQFF.

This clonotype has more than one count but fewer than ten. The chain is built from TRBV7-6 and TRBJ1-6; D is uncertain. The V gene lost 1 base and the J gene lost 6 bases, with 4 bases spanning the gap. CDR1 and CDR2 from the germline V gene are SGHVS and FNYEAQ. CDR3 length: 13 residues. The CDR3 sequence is CASSLDANSPLHF. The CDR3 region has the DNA TGTGCCAGCAGCTTAGACGCTAATTCACCCCTCCACTTT.

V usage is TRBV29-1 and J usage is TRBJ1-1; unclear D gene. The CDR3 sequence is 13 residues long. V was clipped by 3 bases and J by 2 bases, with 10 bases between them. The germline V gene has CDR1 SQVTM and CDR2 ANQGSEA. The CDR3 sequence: CSVDGDLNTEAFF. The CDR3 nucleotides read TGCAGCGTTGACGGGGATCTCAACACTGAAGCTTTCTTT. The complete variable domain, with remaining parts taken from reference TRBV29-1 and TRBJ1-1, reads SAVISQKPSRDICQRGTSLTIQCQVDSQVTMMFWYRQQPGQSLTLIATANQGSEATYESGFVIDKFPISRPNLTFSTLTVSNMSPEDSSIYLCSVDGDLNTEAFFGQGTRLTVV.

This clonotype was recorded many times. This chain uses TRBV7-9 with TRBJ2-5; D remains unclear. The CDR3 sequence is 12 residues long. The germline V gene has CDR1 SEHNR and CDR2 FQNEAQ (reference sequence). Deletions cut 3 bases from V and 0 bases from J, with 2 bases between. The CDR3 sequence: CASSLYQETQYF. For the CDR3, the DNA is TGTGCCAGCAGCTTGTACCAAGAGACCCAGTACTTC.

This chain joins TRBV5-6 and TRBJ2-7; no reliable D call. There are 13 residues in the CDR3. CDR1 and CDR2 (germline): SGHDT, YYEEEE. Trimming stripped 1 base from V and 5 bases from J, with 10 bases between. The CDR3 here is CASSLYVRDEQYF. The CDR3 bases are TGTGCCAGCAGCTTGTATGTCCGGGACGAGCAGTACTTC.

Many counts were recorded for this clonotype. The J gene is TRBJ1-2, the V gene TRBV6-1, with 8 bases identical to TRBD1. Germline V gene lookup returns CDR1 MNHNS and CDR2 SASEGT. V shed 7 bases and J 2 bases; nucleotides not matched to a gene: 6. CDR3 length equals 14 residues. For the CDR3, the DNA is TGTGCCAGCAATGCAGGGGGCAACAACTATGGCTACACCTTC. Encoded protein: CASNAGGNNYGYTF.